This TCR beta chain originates from a study of cytomegalovirus exposure and HLA in healthy donors. General study points: A list of around 160 TCR beta chains associated with cytomegalovirus was given.

V was pared by 2 bases and J by 7 bases, with 4 bases of the junction left unmatched. Germline CDR1 SGHRS, CDR2 YFSETQ. CDR3 length: 14 residues. 13 Jbeta primers and 60 Vbeta primers were used for the PCR. Generated by immunoSEQ multiplex PCR, the TCRdb table keeps only in-frame clones and is missing some. Of approximately 210,000 clones in the sample, 75% to 80% were seen once. Turning to this clone: What it recognizes is unknown.

This sequence originates from a male donor in good health and CMV-seronegative. The gene calls are TRBV5-1 and TRBJ2-2; 8 bases are a match to TRBD1. Source material: PBMCs. CDR3 region: CASSLDRGNGELFF. CDR3 nucleotide sequence: TGCGCCAGCAGCTTAGACAGGGGTAACGGGGAGCTGTTTTTT. Full variable domain (outside the CDR3, taken from reference TRBV5-1 and TRBJ2-2): KAGVTQTPRYLIKTRGQQVTLSCSPISGHRSVSWYQQTPGQGLQFLFEYFSETQRNKGNFPGRFSGRQFSNSRSEMNVSTLELGDSALYLCASSLDRGNGELFFGEGSRLTVL.